These 26 T cell receptor beta chains were sequenced from one sample in a study of graft-versus-host responses after intestinal transplantation. Sequencing used immunoSEQ multiplex PCR; TCRdb keeps in-frame clones, though not all of them. The sample records 90,000 to 150,000 clones, approximately 95% being singletons. Which antigens these TCRs recognize remains unknown. The sample here was unstimulated CD8+ T cells sorted from spleen or lymph node cells, taken before intestinal transplant. The receptors were gathered from a human donor who received an intestinal transplant.

This clone was counted a few times. The chain couples TRBV18 to TRBJ1-4; D gene unclear. The CDR3 spans 15 residues. With 2 bases removed from V and 7 bases from J, the gap between germline ends came to 14 bases. CDR1 is KGHSH and CDR2 is LQKENI in the germline V gene. The CDR3 is CASSPRPGLTEKLFF. The CDR3 coding sequence is TGTGCCAGCTCACCAAGGCCAGGACTTACTGAAAAACTGTTTTTT. The variable domain in full, with the rest retrieved from reference TRBV18 and TRBJ1-4, is NAGVMQNPRHLVRRRGQEARLRCSPMKGHSHVYWYRQLPEEGLKFMVYLQKENIIDESGMPKERFSAEFPKEGPSILRIQQVVRGDSAAYFCASSPRPGLTEKLFFGSGTQLSVL.

The gene calls are TRBV7-6 and TRBJ2-6; D tentatively fits TRBD1 or TRBD2 (5 bases each). V was pared by 4 bases and J by 3 bases, with 13 bases between. Germline V CDR1 and CDR2: SGHVS, FNYEAQ. The CDR3 sequence is 16 residues long. The CDR3 nucleotides are TGTGCCAGCAGCTGGGACCCGAACGATGGGGCCAACGTCCTGACTTTC. It specifies CASSWDPNDGANVLTF.

This sequence joins TRBV9 and TRBJ1-1; a weak D match, TRBD1 (5 bases). V was pared by 3 bases and J by 7 bases, with 13 bases between. The germline V gene has CDR1 SGDLS and CDR2 YYNGEE. CDR3 size: 13 residues. The CDR3 sequence: CASSAGTADEAFF. Here the CDR3 DNA reads TGTGCCAGCAGCGCCGGGACTGCCGATGAAGCTTTCTTT.

The chain combines TRBV6-5 with TRBJ2-2, with D perhaps TRBD2 (5 bases). Trimming left V 7 bases short and J 7 bases short, with 13 bases between. The length of the CDR3 is 13 residues. The germline V gene has CDR1 MNHEY and CDR2 SVGAGI. The CDR3 bases are TGTGCCAGCACCCTCCCAGGACTCGGGGAGCTGTTTTTT. It yields the protein CASTLPGLGELFF.

The chain is built from TRBV5-4 and TRBJ2-7; 7 positions agree with TRBD2. The ends lost 4 bases at V and 0 bases at J; junction bases unmatched: 13. The CDR3 is 17 amino acids. From germline, CDR1 is SGHNT and CDR2 YYREEE (reference sequence). CDR3 nucleotide sequence: TGTGCCAGCAGCATCAGGGACTATGTAGGGAGCTCCTACGAGCAGTACTTC. This gives the protein CASSIRDYVGSSYEQYF.

The chain employs TRBV9 and TRBJ2-1; 8 bases line up with TRBD2. Germline V gives CDR1 SGDLS, CDR2 YYNGEE. The CDR3 spans 14 residues. J was trimmed by 10 bases and V by 4 bases; bases with no gene match: 10. The DNA for the CDR3 is TGTGCCAGCAGCCTCCCCGGGACTAGAGGCGAGCAGTTCTTC. The encoded protein is CASSLPGTRGEQFF.

This rearrangement joins TRBV13 to TRBJ2-1, with 12 bases that match TRBD1. Germline V gives CDR1 PRHDT, CDR2 FYEKMQ (reference sequence). V was clipped by 0 bases and J by 8 bases; unmatched bases: 8. The CDR3 loop spans 17 amino acids. The CDR3 spells CASSLGLGTGGEYEQFF. In DNA, the CDR3 is TGTGCCAGCAGCTTAGGCCTAGGGACAGGGGGCGAATATGAGCAGTTCTTC.

V is TRBV7-8 and J is TRBJ2-7; 10 bases fit TRBD1. The CDR3 has 14 residues. J gave up 3 bases and V 2 bases, and 1 base lay outside the gene matches. Looked up from germline, CDR1 is SGHVS and CDR2 is FQNEAQ. As DNA, the CDR3 is TGTGCCAGCAGCTTATGGACAGGGGGCTACGAGCAGTACTTC. Translating it yields CASSLWTGGYEQYF. Looking up the rest from reference TRBV7-8 and TRBJ2-7 gives the full variable domain: GAGVSQSPRYKVAKRGQDVALRCDPISGHVSLFWYQQALGQGPEFLTYFQNEAQLDKSGLPSDRFFAERPEGSVSTLKIQRTQQEDSAVYLCASSLWTGGYEQYFGPGTRLTVT.

This chain uses TRBV6-5 with TRBJ1-1; the D is unclear. V was trimmed by 2 bases and J by 4 bases, leaving 11 bases between them. Germline lookup yields CDR1 MNHEY and CDR2 SVGAGI. The CDR3 runs to 14 residues. The CDR3: CASSYGSRGTEAFF. In nucleotides, the CDR3 is TGTGCCAGCAGTTACGGATCCCGGGGCACTGAAGCTTTCTTT.

V gene TRBV13 combines with J gene TRBJ2-7; D unclear. V was shortened by 1 base and J by 7 bases, with 17 bases between the two germline ends. Germline V gene sequence: CDR1 PRHDT, CDR2 FYEKMQ (reference sequence). This CDR3 is 15 amino acids long. In DNA form, the CDR3 reads TGTGCCAGCAGCTTAGAAGCACAGCCGGTCCGGGAGCAGTACTTC. Protein: CASSLEAQPVREQYF.

The chain uses TRBV28 and TRBJ2-7, with 8 bases identical to TRBD2. Per germline, CDR1 MDHEN and CDR2 SYDVKM. This CDR3 contains 12 residues. Germline trimming cut 8 bases from V and 4 bases from J; bases unmatched to any gene: 4. CDR3 DNA: TGTGCCAGCGGAGCTAGCGGGTACGAGCAGTACTTC. Encoded protein: CASGASGYEQYF.

This chain connects TRBV7-2 to TRBJ1-3, with no clear D. Germline CDR1 reads SGHTA; CDR2 reads FQGNSA. The V and J ends lost 5 bases and 1 base respectively, with 15 bases between them. This CDR3 is 16 amino acids long. CDR3 bases: TGTGCCAGCAGCCCCGGGGTCCCCGGGTCTGGAAACACCATATATTTT. Amino acids: CASSPGVPGSGNTIYF.

In regard to this clone: Compared with germline, one end of the junction differs, possibly owing to a read error. The chain combines TRBV7-7 with TRBJ2-1; D gene ambiguous. Germline V gives CDR1 SSHAT, CDR2 FNYEAQ (reference sequence). CDR3 size: 15 residues. The DNA of the CDR3 is TGTGCTAGCAGCTTTGGGGTAAAAGCCTACAATGAGCAGTTCTTC. This codes for CASSFGVKAYNEQFF.

This chain uses TRBV7-9 with TRBJ2-7; TRBD2 is a possible D gene (6 bases). CDR3 length: 13 residues. The germline CDR1 and CDR2 sequences are SEHNR and FQNEAQ (reference sequence). Between the trimmed V and J ends, which lost 7 bases and 6 bases, there was a span of 16 bases. This CDR3 is CASTEGTQGEQYF. For the CDR3, the DNA is TGTGCCAGCACCGAGGGGACTCAAGGCGAGCAGTACTTC.

V is TRBV13 and J is TRBJ1-6; D is unresolved. The CDR3 is 15 amino acids. The ends were cut back, 5 bases at V and 3 bases at J, with 11 bases in the middle. Germline lookup yields CDR1 PRHDT and CDR2 FYEKMQ (reference sequence). CDR3 amino acids: CASSRTDGYNSPLHF. DNA for the CDR3: TGTGCCAGCAGCCGTACGGACGGCTATAATTCACCCCTCCACTTT. Full variable domain (rest looked up from reference TRBV13 and TRBJ1-6): AAGVIQSPRHLIKEKRETATLKCYPIPRHDTVYWYQQGPGQDPQFLISFYEKMQSDKGSIPDRFSAQQFSDYHSELNMSSLELGDSALYFCASSRTDGYNSPLHFGNGTRLTVT.

This rearrangement joins TRBV14 to TRBJ1-3; no definite D call. V was cut by 2 bases and J by 8 bases, with 19 bases left in between. The V gene's germline CDR1 is SGHDN and CDR2 FVKESK. The CDR3 runs 16 residues. The CDR3 DNA reads as TGTGCCAGCAGCCAATTGTTGAAGCCGGGTTGGGACACCATATATTTT. It is translated as CASSQLLKPGWDTIYF.

The V call is TRBV9, the J call TRBJ2-3; the D is unclear. The V gene's germline CDR1 is SGDLS and CDR2 YYNGEE. V lost 3 bases to trimming and J lost 2 bases, with 7 bases between them. The CDR3 totals 13 residues. The CDR3, as DNA: TGTGCCAGCAGCGCCACAAACACAGATACGCAGTATTTT. Protein sequence: CASSATNTDTQYF.

DNA of the CDR3: TGTGCCAGCAGTTCCTTTTGGGCGCCAGTGGGATCCTACAATGAGCAGTTCTTC. Translation gives CASSSFWAPVGSYNEQFF. The chain couples TRBV28 to TRBJ2-1; unclear D gene. Trimming took 4 bases from V and 1 from J, leaving 20 bases between them. Germline-derived CDR1 and CDR2 are MDHEN and SYDVKM. The CDR3 runs 18 residues.

This clone was detected once. V is TRBV7-2 and J is TRBJ2-5, with a possible D match to TRBD2 (5 bases). Germline loops: CDR1 SGHTA, CDR2 FQGNSA. Between the trimmed V and J ends, which lost 5 bases and 3 bases, there was a span of 25 bases. This CDR3 comprises 18 residues. DNA for the CDR3: TGTGCCAGCAGCCCTGGGAGACTTCGTAAAGTTTGGGAAGAGACCCAGTACTTC. It codes for CASSPGRLRKVWEETQYF. Full variable domain (outside the CDR3, taken from reference TRBV7-2 and TRBJ2-5): GAGVSQSPSNKVTEKGKDVELRCDPISGHTALYWYRQSLGQGLEFLIYFQGNSAPDKSGLPSDRFSAERTGGSVSTLTIQRTQQEDSAVYLCASSPGRLRKVWEETQYFGPGTRLLVL.

This clone was observed a handful of times. The chain joins TRBV7-2 to TRBJ2-5, with unresolved D. The CDR3 length is 11 residues. Germline V gives CDR1 SGHTA, CDR2 FQGNSA. V was cut by 3 bases and J by 5 bases, with 4 bases left in between. In DNA, the CDR3 is TGTGCCAGCAGCTTTTCTGAGACCCAGTACTTC. This translates into CASSFSETQYF. The full variable domain, rest sourced from reference TRBV7-2 and TRBJ2-5, is GAGVSQSPSNKVTEKGKDVELRCDPISGHTALYWYRQSLGQGLEFLIYFQGNSAPDKSGLPSDRFSAERTGGSVSTLTIQRTQQEDSAVYLCASSFSETQYFGPGTRLLVL.

The rearrangement links TRBV4-1 to TRBJ2-7; 9 bases are shared with TRBD1. This CDR3 is built from 15 residues. Germline V lookup: CDR1 MGHRA, CDR2 YSYEKL. The trim removed 5 bases at V and 3 bases at J, leaving 8 bases unmatched. CDR3 amino acids: CASSSFGTGLYEQYF. In DNA, the CDR3 is TGCGCCAGCAGCTCCTTCGGGACAGGGCTCTACGAGCAGTACTTC.

A remark on this clone: Other DNA variants within this sample encode the same CDR3. V usage is TRBV28 and J usage is TRBJ2-7, with 7 positions matching TRBD2. The J segment lost 5 bases and the V segment lost 7 bases, leaving 11 bases of the junction unmatched. Germline V gene lookup returns CDR1 MDHEN and CDR2 SYDVKM. This CDR3 has 14 residues. CDR3 in amino acids: CASTSLAGVHEQYF. The CDR3 bases are TGTGCCAGCACTTCCCTCGCGGGAGTCCACGAGCAGTACTTC.

The chain combines TRBV28 with TRBJ1-1, with D tentatively TRBD1 (5 bases). Trimming removed 1 base at V and 4 bases at J, with 10 bases between. This CDR3 spans 14 amino acids. Germline-derived CDR1 and CDR2 are MDHEN and SYDVKM. The CDR3 bases are TGTGCCAGCAGTTTATCACTCGGGGGCACTGAAGCTTTCTTT. This translates into CASSLSLGGTEAFF.

The CDR3 protein is CASSQGGGQQGYNQPQHF. The DNA of the CDR3 is TGTGCCAGCAGCCAGGGGGGGGGACAGCAGGGCTACAATCAGCCCCAGCATTTT. This chain joins TRBV4-2 and TRBJ1-5; the match to TRBD1 covers 7 bases. The CDR3 has 18 amino acids. J lost 3 bases, V lost 3 bases, and 14 bases had no gene match. Germline V lookup: CDR1 LGHNA, CDR2 YNFKEQ.

The chain recombines TRBV6-5 with TRBJ2-1, with D possibly TRBD1 on 5 matching bases. The CDR3 spans 11 residues. Trimming took 2 bases from V and 13 from J, leaving 9 bases between them. From germline, CDR1 is MNHEY and CDR2 SVGAGI. The DNA of the CDR3 is TGTGCCAGCAGTTACCAGGACATTCAGTTCTTC. Protein sequence: CASSYQDIQFF.

V and J are TRBV10-2 and TRBJ2-1, with 7 bases identical to TRBD2. Per germline, CDR1 WSHSY and CDR2 SAAADI. V shed 3 bases, J shed 9 bases, and the junction held 11 bases outside the gene matches. The CDR3 is 15 residues long. The CDR3, as DNA: TGCGCCAGCAGTGATATGAACCGGGAGGTGCTTGAGCAGTTCTTC. This gives the protein CASSDMNREVLEQFF.